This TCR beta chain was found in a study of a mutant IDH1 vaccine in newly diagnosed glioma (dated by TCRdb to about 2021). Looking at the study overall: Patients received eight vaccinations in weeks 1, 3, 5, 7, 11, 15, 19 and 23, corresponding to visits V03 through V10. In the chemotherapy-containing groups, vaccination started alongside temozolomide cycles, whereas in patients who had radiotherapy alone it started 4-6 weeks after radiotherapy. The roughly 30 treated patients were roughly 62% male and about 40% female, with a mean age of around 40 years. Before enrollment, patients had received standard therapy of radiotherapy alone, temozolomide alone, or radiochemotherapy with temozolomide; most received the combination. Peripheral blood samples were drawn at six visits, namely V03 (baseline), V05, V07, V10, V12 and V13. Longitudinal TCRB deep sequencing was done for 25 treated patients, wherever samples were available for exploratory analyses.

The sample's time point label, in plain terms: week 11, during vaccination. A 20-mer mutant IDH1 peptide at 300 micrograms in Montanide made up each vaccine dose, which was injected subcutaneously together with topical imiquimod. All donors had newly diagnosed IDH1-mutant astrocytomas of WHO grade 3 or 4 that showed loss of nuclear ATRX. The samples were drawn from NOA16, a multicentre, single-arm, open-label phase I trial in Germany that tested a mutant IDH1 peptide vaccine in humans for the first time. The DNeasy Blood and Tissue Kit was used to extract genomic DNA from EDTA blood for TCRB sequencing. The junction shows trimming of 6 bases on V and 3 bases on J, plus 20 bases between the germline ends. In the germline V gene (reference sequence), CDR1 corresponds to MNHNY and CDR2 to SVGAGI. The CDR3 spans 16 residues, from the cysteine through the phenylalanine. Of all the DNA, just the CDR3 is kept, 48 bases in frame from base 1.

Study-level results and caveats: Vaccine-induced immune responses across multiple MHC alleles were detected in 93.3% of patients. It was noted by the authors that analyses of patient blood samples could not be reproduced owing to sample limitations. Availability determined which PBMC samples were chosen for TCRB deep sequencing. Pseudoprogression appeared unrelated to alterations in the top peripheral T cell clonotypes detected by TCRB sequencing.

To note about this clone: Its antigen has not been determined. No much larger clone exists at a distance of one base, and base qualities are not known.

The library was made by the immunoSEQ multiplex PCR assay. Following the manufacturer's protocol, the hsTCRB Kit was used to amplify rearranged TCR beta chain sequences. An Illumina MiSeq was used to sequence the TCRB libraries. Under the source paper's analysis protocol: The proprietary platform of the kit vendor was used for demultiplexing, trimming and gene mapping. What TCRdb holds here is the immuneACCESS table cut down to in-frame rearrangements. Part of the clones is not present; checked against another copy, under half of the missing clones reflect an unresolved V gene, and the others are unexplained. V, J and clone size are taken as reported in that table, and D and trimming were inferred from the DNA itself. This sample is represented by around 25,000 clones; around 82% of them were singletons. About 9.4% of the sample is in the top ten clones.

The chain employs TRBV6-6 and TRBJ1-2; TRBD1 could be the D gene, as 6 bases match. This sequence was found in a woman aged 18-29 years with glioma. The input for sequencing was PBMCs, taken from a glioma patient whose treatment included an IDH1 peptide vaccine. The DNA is TGTGCCAGCAGCCAAAATTCCCGGACAGCAGACTATGGCTACACCTTC. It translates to CASSQNSRTADYGYTF.